Each of the 8 T cell receptor beta chains below was sequenced from the same sample in a study of blood T cell repertoires in COVID-19. Sequencing was performed with immunoSEQ multiplex PCR; in TCRdb, only in-frame clones are kept and a portion is missing. The sample lists around 200,000 clones; approximately 90% were seen once. Sequenced sample: PBMCs or T cells enriched from blood (not recorded which). These receptors came from a young man with acute COVID-19.

V usage is TRBV4-1 and J usage is TRBJ2-2; D might be TRBD2 (6 bases). V gave up 1 base and J gave up 2 bases, with 17 bases separating them. The CDR3 totals 18 residues. Per germline, CDR1 MGHRA and CDR2 YSYEKL. Written as DNA, the CDR3 is TGCGCCAGCAGCCAAGGAGGACCGGGACTCCACAACACCGGGGAGCTGTTTTTT. This encodes CASSQGGPGLHNTGELFF.

The genes are TRBV6-5 and TRBJ2-7; TRBD1 agrees at 7 bases. The trim removed 4 bases at V and 2 bases at J, leaving 5 bases unmatched. Germline CDR1 and CDR2: MNHEY and SVGAGI. The CDR3 contains 14 residues. The CDR3 region has the DNA TGTGCCAGCAGTTTACAGGGGCGTACCTACGAGCAGTACTTC. Amino acid sequence: CASSLQGRTYEQYF.

CDR3 nucleotide sequence: TGTGCCAGTAGCCGAGGGTCCGGAGATACGCAGTATTTT. Its protein product is CASSRGSGDTQYF. The rearrangement joins TRBV19 to TRBJ2-3; D is perhaps TRBD2 (5 bases). V was shortened by 6 bases and J by 5 bases, with 12 bases between the two germline ends. CDR1 is LNHDA and CDR2 is SQIVND in the germline V gene (reference sequence). The CDR3 extends over 13 amino acids.

This clone has just one count. The genes are TRBV2 and TRBJ2-1, with D possibly TRBD2 on 5 matching bases. CDR1 is SNHLY, CDR2 FYNNEI, per germline. This CDR3 is 15 amino acids long. V lost 5 bases to trimming and J lost 2 bases, with 13 bases between them. Here the CDR3 reads CASSYGEGAYNEQFF. Written as DNA, the CDR3 is TGTGCCAGCAGTTACGGTGAGGGAGCCTACAATGAGCAGTTCTTC.

This clone was recorded once. V usage is TRBV7-9 and J usage is TRBJ2-5, with 9 bases aligning to TRBD2. The CDR3 contains 15 residues. Looked up from germline, CDR1 is SEHNR and CDR2 is FQNEAQ (reference sequence). The ends lost 5 bases at V and 5 bases at J; junction bases unmatched: 9. The CDR3 region has the DNA TGTGCCAGCAGCCGTATAGCGGGAGAAGGGGAGACCCAGTACTTC. This gives the protein CASSRIAGEGETQYF.

V is TRBV2 and J is TRBJ1-5, with D possibly being TRBD1 (6 bases). Per germline, CDR1 SNHLY and CDR2 FYNNEI. The CDR3 is made up of 15 amino acids. V lost 3 bases and J lost 2, with 11 bases in between. CDR3 sequence reads: CASSDRAGGNQPQHF. The CDR3 DNA is TGTGCCAGCAGTGATAGAGCAGGGGGCAATCAGCCCCAGCATTTT.

The chain links TRBV13 to TRBJ2-5; D gene unclear. Germline V gene lookup returns CDR1 PRHDT and CDR2 FYEKMQ (reference sequence). The CDR3 extends over 13 amino acids. Trimming stripped 3 bases from V and 0 bases from J, with 5 bases between. The CDR3 sequence is CASSFPYQETQYF. CDR3 DNA: TGTGCCAGCAGCTTTCCGTACCAAGAGACCCAGTACTTC.

This CDR3 reads CASSEVRQASEAFF. The CDR3, as DNA: TGTGCCAGCAGTGAAGTAAGACAAGCTTCTGAAGCTTTCTTT. The chain employs TRBV6-1 and TRBJ1-1; the D is unclear. Trimming pared 1 base from V and 6 bases from J, leaving 12 bases between. The CDR3 covers 14 residues. Per germline, CDR1 MNHNS and CDR2 SASEGT.